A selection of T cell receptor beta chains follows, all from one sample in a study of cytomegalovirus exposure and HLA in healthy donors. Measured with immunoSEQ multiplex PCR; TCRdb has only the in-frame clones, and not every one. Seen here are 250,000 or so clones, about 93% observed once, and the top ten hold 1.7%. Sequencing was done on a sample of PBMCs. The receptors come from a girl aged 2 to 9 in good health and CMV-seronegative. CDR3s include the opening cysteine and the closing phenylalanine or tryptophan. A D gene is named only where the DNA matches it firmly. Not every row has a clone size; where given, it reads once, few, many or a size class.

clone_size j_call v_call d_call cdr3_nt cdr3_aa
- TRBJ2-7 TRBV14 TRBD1 TGTGCCAGCAGCCCTACTTACAGGGGAACCTACGAGCAGTACTTC CASSPTYRGTYEQYF
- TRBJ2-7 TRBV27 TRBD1 TGTGCCAGCAGCACCGGGACAGGGGGCTACGAGCAGTACTTC CASSTGTGGYEQYF
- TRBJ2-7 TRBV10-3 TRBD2 TGTGCCATCAGTGAGTCTGGAGCGGGAGAGACCTACGAGCAGTACTTC CAISESGAGETYEQYF
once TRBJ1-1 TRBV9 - TGTGCCAGCAGCCCAGCCCCCCACAGGAAGAACACTGAAGCTTTCTTT CASSPAPHRKNTEAFF
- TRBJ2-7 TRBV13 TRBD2 TGTGCCAGCAGTACTAGCGGGGGTACCAAGGGGAACTACGAGCAGTACTTC CASSTSGGTKGNYEQYF
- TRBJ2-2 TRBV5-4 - TGTGCCAGCAGCTCACTCTCCGCGAACACCGGGGAGCTGTTTTTT CASSSLSANTGELFF
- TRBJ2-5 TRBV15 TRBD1 TGTGCCACCAGCAGAGGACAGGGGCGAGAGACCCAGTACTTC CATSRGQGRETQYF
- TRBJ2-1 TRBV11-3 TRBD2 TGTGCCAGCAGCCTCGGGGGGACCTACAATGAGCAGTTCTTC CASSLGGTYNEQFF
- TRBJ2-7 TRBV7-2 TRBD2 TGTGCCAGCAGCTGGACTAGCGGGGCCTACGAGCAGTACTTC CASSWTSGAYEQYF
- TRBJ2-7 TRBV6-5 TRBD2 TGTGCCAGCAGTTCGGGACTAGCGGGAGGGCCAAACGAGCAGTACTTC CASSSGLAGGPNEQYF
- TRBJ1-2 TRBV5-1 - TGCGCCAGCAGGCTTAGGGAGGATTCTGGCTACACCTTC CASRLREDSGYTF
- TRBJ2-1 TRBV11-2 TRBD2 TGTGCCAGCAGCTACCGGCGGGGGGGATCGATCCAATCGAATGAGCAGTTCTTC CASSYRRGGSIQSNEQFF
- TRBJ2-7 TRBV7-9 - TGTGCCAGCAGCTTAGGACAGCCAACCCTTTACGAGCAGTACTTC CASSLGQPTLYEQYF
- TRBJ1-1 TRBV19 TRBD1 TGTGCCAGTAGTACCGGACAGGGGATCATGAACACTGAAGCTTTCTTT CASSTGQGIMNTEAFF
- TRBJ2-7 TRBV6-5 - TGTGCCAGCAGTCCAGGGATGTCCTACGAGCAGTACTTC CASSPGMSYEQYF
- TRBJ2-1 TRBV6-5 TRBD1 TGTGCCAGCAGGCGGGACAGGCAGATTATGGAGCAGTTCTTC CASRRDRQIMEQFF
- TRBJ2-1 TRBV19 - TGTGCCAGTAGTCGGGACTACAATGAGCAGTTCTTC CASSRDYNEQFF
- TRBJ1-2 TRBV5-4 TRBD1 TGTGCCAGCACCGGGGACAGGTTTTATAACTATGGCTACACCTTC CASTGDRFYNYGYTF
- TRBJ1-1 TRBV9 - TGTGCCAGCAGCGTACCGGGACACATGAACACTGAAGCTTTCTTT CASSVPGHMNTEAFF
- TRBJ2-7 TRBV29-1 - TGCAGCGTTGAAGACGGAGGTTCCCCCTACGAGCAGTACTTC CSVEDGGSPYEQYF
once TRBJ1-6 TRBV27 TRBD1 TGTGCCAGCAGTGACAGGGGTTTGTCACCCCTCCACTTT CASSDRGLSPLHF
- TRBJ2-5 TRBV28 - TGTGCCAGCAGCCCGGACGACGGACCGGGGGAGACCCAGTACTTC CASSPDDGPGETQYF
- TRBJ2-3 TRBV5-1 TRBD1 TGCGCCAGCGTACGGGACAGGGGGTTAGATACGCAGTATTTT CASVRDRGLDTQYF
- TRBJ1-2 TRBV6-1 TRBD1 TGTGCCAGCAGACAGACAGGGGGCGGATATGGCTACACCTTC CASRQTGGGYGYTF
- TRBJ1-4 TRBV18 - TGTGCCAGCTCACCACCTGAGTTTATTCGGGTAAGAACTAATGAAAAACTGTTTTTT CASSPPEFIRVRTNEKLFF
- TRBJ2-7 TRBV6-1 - TGTGCCAGCAGTAGGCAGGAAGCCTACGAGCAGTACTTC CASSRQEAYEQYF
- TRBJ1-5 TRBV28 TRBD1 TGTGCCAGCAGTGCAGCCGGGACAGGGGAATTCAGCAATCAGCCCCAGCATTTT CASSAAGTGEFSNQPQHF
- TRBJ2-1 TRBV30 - TGTGCCTGGAGTTTACTAGGGTACAATGAGCAGTTCTTC CAWSLLGYNEQFF
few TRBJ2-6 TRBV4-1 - TGCGCCAGCAGCCAAGAGCTAGCTACCGGGGCCAACGTCCTGACTTTC CASSQELATGANVLTF
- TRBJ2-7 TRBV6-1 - TGTGCCAGCAGTACTCTCTCCTACGAGCAGTACTTC CASSTLSYEQYF
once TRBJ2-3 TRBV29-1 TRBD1 TGCAGCGTTGACAGGGGGCTCACAGATACGCAGTATTTT CSVDRGLTDTQYF
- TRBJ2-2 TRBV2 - TGTGCCAGCAGTGACTTACGGGGAGGCACCGGGGAGCTGTTTTTT CASSDLRGGTGELFF
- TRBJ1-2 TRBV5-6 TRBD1 TGTGCCAGCAGTCAGGACAGGGTCGGCTACACCTTC CASSQDRVGYTF
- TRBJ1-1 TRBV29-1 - TGCAGCTTCACAGGAGTTAACGCTGAAGCTTTCTTT CSFTGVNAEAFF
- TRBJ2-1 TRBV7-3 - TGTGCCAGCAGCTTTGGGGGGTCGGCTTACAATGAGCAGTTCTTC CASSFGGSAYNEQFF
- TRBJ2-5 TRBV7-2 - TGTGCCAGCAGCTTAGGGCAGGGATACCAAGAGACCCAGTACTTC CASSLGQGYQETQYF
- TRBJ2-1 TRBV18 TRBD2 TGTGCCAGCTCCCAAGGGGTTTTGGCGACTAGCGGGAGTAGTAATGAGCAGTTCTTC CASSQGVLATSGSSNEQFF
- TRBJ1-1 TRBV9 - TGCGCCAGCAGCGTAGTGAGAGGTTACACTGAAGCTTTCTTT CASSVVRGYTEAFF
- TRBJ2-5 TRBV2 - TGTGCCAGCAGTGAAGCGCAGACTAGGCAAGAGACCCAGTACTTC CASSEAQTRQETQYF
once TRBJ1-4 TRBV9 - TGTGCCAGCAGCCCCTCACTGGGGCAGCCAGGTGAAAAACTGTTTTTT CASSPSLGQPGEKLFF
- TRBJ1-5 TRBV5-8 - TGTGCCAGCAGCTTAGGGGGACGCAATCAGCCCCAGCATTTT CASSLGGRNQPQHF
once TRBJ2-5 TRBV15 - TGTGCCACCAGCAGCGAGGGGGGGGAGACCCAGTACTTC CATSSEGGETQYF
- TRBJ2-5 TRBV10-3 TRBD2 TGTGCCATCAGTGCGGGACTAGGAGAAGAGACCCAGTACTTC CAISAGLGEETQYF
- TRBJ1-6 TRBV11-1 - TGTGCCAGCAGCTCACAGCCCCTCCACTTT CASSSQPLHF
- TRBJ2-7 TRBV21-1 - TGTGCCAGCAGCAAAGCAGTTAGCGACTTC CASSKAVSDF
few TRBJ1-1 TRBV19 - TGTGCCAGTAGTATTGGCTTCAACACTGAAGCTTTCTTT CASSIGFNTEAFF
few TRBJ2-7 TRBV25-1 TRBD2 TGTGCCAGCAGTGAACGGGGGAGGGGCGGCGACGAGCAGTACTTC CASSERGRGGDEQYF
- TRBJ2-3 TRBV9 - TGTGCCAGCGGGGGGGCCGCCACAGATACGCAGTATTTT CASGGAATDTQYF
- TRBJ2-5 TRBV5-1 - TGCGCCAGCAGCTTCAGGGACTTCGGAGAGACCCAGTACTTC CASSFRDFGETQYF
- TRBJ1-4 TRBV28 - TGTGCCAGCAGTTTCGAGAGTGAAAAACTGTTTTTT CASSFESEKLFF
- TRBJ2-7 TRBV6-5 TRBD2 TGTGCCAGCACTAAAGCGGGGGGCAATAGCTACGAGCAGTACTTC CASTKAGGNSYEQYF
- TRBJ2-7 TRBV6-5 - TGTGCCATCTCCCCGGTAACAGGTGCCAAGGAGCAGTACTTC CAISPVTGAKEQYF
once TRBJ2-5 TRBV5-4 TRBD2 TGTGCCAGCAGCCGCGACGGGGGGAGGGAGACCCAGTACTTC CASSRDGGRETQYF
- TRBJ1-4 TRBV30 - TGTGCCTGGAGTACCGCAGGGGTTAATGAAAAACTGTTTTTT CAWSTAGVNEKLFF
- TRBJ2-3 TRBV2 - TGTGCCAGCAAACCAGTCGTGCTCACAGATACGCAGTATTTT CASKPVVLTDTQYF
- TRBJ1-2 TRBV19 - TGTGCCAGTACGGCGGGCTATGGCTACACCTTC CASTAGYGYTF
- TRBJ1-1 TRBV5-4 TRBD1 TGTGCCAGCAGCTCGAAAACAGGGGGCCTGATGAACACTGAAGCTTTCTTT CASSSKTGGLMNTEAFF